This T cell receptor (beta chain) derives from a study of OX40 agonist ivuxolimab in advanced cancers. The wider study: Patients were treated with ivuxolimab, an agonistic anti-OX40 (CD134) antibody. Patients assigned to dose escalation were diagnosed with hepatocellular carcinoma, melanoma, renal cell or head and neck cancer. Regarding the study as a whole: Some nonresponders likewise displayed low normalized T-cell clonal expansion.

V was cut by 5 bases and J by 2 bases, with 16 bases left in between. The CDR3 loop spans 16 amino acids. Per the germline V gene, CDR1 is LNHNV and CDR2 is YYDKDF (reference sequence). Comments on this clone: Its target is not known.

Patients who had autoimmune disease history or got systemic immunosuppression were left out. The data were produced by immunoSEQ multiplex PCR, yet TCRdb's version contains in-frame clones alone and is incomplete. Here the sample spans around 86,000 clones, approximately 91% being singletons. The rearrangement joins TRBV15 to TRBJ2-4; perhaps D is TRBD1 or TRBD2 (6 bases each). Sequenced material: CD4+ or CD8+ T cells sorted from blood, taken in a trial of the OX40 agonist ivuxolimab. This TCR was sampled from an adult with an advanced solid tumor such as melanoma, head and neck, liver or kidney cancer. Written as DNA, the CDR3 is TGTGCCACCAGCTCGAGCGTAGGGGGGACCAAAAACATTCAGTACTTC. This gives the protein CATSSSVGGTKNIQYF.